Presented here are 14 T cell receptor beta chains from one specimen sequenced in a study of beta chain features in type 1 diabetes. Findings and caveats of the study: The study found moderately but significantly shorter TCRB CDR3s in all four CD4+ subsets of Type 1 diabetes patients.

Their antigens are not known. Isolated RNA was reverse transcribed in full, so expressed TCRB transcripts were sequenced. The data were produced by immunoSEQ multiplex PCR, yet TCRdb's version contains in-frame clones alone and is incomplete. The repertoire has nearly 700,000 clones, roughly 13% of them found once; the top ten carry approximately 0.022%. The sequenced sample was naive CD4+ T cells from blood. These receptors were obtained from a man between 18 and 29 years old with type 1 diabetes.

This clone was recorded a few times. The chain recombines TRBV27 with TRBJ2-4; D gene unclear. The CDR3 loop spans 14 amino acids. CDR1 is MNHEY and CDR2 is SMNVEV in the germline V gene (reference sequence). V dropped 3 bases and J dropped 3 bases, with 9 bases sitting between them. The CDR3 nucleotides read TGTGCCAGCAGTTTTTCGAGTGGCAAAAACATTCAGTACTTC. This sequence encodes CASSFSSGKNIQYF.

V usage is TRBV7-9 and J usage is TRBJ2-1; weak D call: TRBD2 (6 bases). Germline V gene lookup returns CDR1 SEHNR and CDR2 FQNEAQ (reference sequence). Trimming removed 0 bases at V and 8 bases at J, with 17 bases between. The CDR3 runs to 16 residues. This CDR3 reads CASSLAERGLRDEQFF. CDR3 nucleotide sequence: TGTGCCAGCAGCTTAGCGGAGAGGGGACTTAGGGATGAGCAGTTCTTC.

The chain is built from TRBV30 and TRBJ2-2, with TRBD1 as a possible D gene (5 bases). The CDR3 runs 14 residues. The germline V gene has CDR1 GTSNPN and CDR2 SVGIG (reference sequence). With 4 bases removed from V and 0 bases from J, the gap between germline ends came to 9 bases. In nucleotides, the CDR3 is TGTGCCTGGAACTACAGGACGAACACCGGGGAGCTGTTTTTT. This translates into CAWNYRTNTGELFF.

CDR3 amino acids: CGSGEGYSNQPQHF. CDR3 coding DNA: TGTGGTTCAGGGGAAGGTTATAGCAATCAGCCCCAGCATTTT. The chain uses TRBV28 and TRBJ1-5, with a weak D call TRBD1 (6 bases). Germline V gives CDR1 MDHEN, CDR2 SYDVKM. The CDR3 consists of 14 residues. The full variable domain, in which reference TRBV28 and TRBJ1-5 provide the parts outside the CDR3, is DVKVTQSSRYLVKRTGEKVFLECVQDMDHENMFWYRQDPGLGLRLIYFSYDVKMKEKGDIPEGYSVSREKKERFSLILESASTNQTSMYLCGSGEGYSNQPQHFGDGTRLSIL.

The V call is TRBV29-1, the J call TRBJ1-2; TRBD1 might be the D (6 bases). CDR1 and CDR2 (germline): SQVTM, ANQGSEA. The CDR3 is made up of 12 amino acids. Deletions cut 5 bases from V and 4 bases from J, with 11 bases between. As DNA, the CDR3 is TGCAGCGTTTCTGAGGGGGGCTATGGCTACACCTTC. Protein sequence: CSVSEGGYGYTF.

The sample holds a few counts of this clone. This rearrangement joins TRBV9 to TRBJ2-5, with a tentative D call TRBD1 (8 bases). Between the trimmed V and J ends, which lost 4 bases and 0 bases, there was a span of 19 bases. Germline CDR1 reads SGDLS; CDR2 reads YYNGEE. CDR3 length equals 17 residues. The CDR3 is CASSLGGTGWYQETQYF. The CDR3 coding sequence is TGTGCCAGCAGCTTGGGGGGGACAGGATGGTACCAAGAGACCCAGTACTTC.

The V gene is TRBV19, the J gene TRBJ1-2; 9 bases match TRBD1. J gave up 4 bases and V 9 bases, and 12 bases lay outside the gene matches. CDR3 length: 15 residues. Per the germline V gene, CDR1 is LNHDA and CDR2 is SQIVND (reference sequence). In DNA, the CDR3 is TGTGCCAGCATTCCTCGGGACAGGGACCTCTATGGCTACACCTTC. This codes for CASIPRDRDLYGYTF.

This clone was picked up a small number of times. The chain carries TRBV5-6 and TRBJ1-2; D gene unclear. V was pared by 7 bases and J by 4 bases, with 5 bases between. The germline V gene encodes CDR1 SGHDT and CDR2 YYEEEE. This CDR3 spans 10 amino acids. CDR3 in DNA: TGTGCCAGCCGCCTCTATGGCTACACCTTC. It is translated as CASRLYGYTF.

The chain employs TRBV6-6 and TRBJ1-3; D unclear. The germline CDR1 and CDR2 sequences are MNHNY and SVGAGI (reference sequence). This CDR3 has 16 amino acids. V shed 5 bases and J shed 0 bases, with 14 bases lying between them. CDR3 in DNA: TGTGCCAGCAGTCCGGATCTCCCCCTCTCTGGAAACACCATATATTTT. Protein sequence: CASSPDLPLSGNTIYF.

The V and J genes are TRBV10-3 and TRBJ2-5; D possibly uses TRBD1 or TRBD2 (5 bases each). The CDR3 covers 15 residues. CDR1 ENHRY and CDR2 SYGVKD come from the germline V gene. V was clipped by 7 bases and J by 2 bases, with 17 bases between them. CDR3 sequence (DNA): TGTGCCATCATGGCAGGAACAGGACTTCAAGAGACCCAGTACTTC. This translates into CAIMAGTGLQETQYF.

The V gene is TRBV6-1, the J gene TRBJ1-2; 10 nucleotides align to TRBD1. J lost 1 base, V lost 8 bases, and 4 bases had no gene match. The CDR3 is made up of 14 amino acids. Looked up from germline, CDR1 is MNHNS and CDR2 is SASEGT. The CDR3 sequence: CASAGTGVNYGYTF. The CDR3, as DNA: TGTGCCAGCGCCGGGACAGGGGTTAACTATGGCTACACCTTC.

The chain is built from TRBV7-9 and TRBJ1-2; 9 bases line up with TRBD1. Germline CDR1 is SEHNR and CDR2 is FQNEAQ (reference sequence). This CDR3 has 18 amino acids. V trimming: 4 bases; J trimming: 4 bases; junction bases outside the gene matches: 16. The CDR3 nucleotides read TGTGCCAGCAGCTCCTCCTTCCGGGACAGGGTGCATGGCTATGGCTACACCTTC. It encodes CASSSSFRDRVHGYGYTF.

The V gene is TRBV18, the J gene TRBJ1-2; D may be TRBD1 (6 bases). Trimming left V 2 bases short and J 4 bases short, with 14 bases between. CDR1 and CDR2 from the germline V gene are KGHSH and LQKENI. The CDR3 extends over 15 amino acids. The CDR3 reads CASSPVEGEGYGYTF. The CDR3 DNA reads TGTGCCAGCTCACCAGTGGAGGGGGAAGGCTATGGCTACACCTTC.

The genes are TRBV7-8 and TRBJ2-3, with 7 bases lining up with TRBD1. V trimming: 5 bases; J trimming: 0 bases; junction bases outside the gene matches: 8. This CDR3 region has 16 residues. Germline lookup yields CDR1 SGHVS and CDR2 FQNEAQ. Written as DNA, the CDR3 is TGTGCCAGCAGCCCGCGACAGGGCCGCAGCACAGATACGCAGTATTTT. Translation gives CASSPRQGRSTDTQYF. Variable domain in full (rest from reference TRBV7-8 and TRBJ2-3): GAGVSQSPRYKVAKRGQDVALRCDPISGHVSLFWYQQALGQGPEFLTYFQNEAQLDKSGLPSDRFFAERPEGSVSTLKIQRTQQEDSAVYLCASSPRQGRSTDTQYFGPGTRLTVL.